This T cell receptor beta chain was found in a study of cytomegalovirus exposure and HLA in healthy donors. General study findings and limits: Later analysis identified several of the most significant clusters that appeared linked to common viral pathogens. Most TCR sequences showed up rarely, but some public TCRs showed up in many donors. The study designated 150 to 200 TCR beta chains cytomegalovirus-associated. A later analysis linked a missense DCLRE1C variant to TCR beta V- and J-gene trimming.

13 Jbeta primers and 60 Vbeta primers were used for the PCR. Repertoires were generated with immunoSEQ multiplex PCR, while TCRdb's copy carries only in-frame clones and drops some. The profile shows 140,000 to 150,000 clones, 70% to 85% of them singletons. V lost 2 bases and J lost 2, with 6 bases in between. Germline V gene sequence: CDR1 LNHDA, CDR2 SQIVND (reference sequence). The CDR3 is 13 residues long. With respect to this clone: No antigen is known for it.

This sequence originates from a woman aged 60-75 years in good health and CMV-seropositive. The source material was PBMCs. The V and J genes are TRBV19 and TRBJ1-2; TRBD1 is a possible D gene (5 bases). CDR3 coding DNA: TGTGCCAGTAGTATAAACAGGAACTATGGCTACACCTTC. Its translation is CASSINRNYGYTF.